This TCR beta chain was recorded in a study of CD8 T cells in Susac syndrome. Control patients had untreated stable or active relapsing-remitting multiple sclerosis by revised McDonald criteria. An amount of RNA that ranged from roughly 0.5 to 1 ug was reverse transcribed with random hexamers. Amplification of TCR beta CDR3 was carried out by immunoSEQ multiplex PCR, which covered 54 Vbeta and 13 Jbeta segments. TCRdb reprocessed the immunoSEQ multiplex PCR reads with MiXCR, giving one entry per CDR3 protein. The table shows some 120,000 distinct CDR3 sequences, with about 94% occurring only once. With 6 bases clipped from V and 7 bases from J, the junction kept 6 bases outside the gene matches. The CDR3 consists of 14 residues. Looked up from germline, CDR1 is SNHLY and CDR2 is FYNNEI.

V is TRBV2 and J is TRBJ1-5; TRBD1 matches at 10 bases. Sequencing was performed on CD4+ T cells from PBMCs. The origin of this receptor is a human donor with multiple sclerosis. The CDR3 DNA reads as TGTGCCAGCAGACAGACAGGGGGCAGACAGCCCCAGCATTTT. It yields the protein CASRQTGGRQPQHF.